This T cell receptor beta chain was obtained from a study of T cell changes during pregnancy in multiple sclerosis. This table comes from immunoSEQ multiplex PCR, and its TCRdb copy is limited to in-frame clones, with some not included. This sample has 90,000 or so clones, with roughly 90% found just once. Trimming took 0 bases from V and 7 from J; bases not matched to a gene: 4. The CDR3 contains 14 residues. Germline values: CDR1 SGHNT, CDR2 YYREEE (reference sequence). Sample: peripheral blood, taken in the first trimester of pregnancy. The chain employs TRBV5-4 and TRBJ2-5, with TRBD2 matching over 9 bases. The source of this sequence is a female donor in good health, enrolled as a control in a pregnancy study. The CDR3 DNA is TGTGCCAGCAGCTTGGGCGGGGGGGCGGGGACCCAGTACTTC. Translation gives CASSLGGGAGTQYF.